Listed below are T cell receptor beta chains from one sample, sequenced in a study of post-analysis software for immune sequencing data. TCRdb fed the PCR reads into MiXCR, producing one record per CDR3 protein. The sample includes 170,000 or so distinct CDR3 sequences, 30% of them seen just once. The specimen was blood. The source is a girl aged 5-17 years with multiple sclerosis. Each CDR3 is given with its conserved first and last residue. The D gene is left open where the match is weak. Only some rows state a clone size, as once, few, many or a class for expanded clones.

V	J	D	size	DNA	CDR3
TRBV29-1	TRBJ2-5	TRBD1	.	TGCAGCGTTCCGGAGTACAGGGGCGATGAGCAGTACTTC	CSVPEYRGDEQYF
TRBV7-9	TRBJ2-6	.	many	TGTGCCAGCAGCTCCCTTGGCGTCCTGACTTTC	CASSSLGVLTF
TRBV9	TRBJ1-6	.	once	TGTGCCAGCAGCGTATATGGGGGGACCAATTCACCCCTCCACTTT	CASSVYGGTNSPLHF
TRBV12-3/TRBV12-4	TRBJ2-6	TRBD2	few	TGTGCCAGCAGCAATAGGTCAAGCGGGAGTCCCGGGGCCAACGTCCGGACTTTC	CASSNRSSGSPGANVRTF
TRBV10-3	TRBJ2-7	TRBD1	many	TGTGCCATGCGAGGACAGGCCTACGAGCAGTACTTC	CAMRGQAYEQYF
TRBV5-1	TRBJ2-4	.	many	TGCGCCAGCAGCCCCGGAGGTGAAAACATTCAGTACTTC	CASSPGGENIQYF
TRBV2	TRBJ1-1	.	.	TGTGCCAGCAGTGTAGAGGCAGGGAGCGCTGAAGCTTTCTTT	CASSVEAGSAEAFF
TRBV5-1	TRBJ2-7	.	.	TGCGCCAGCAGCTTGGGGACAGTACCTGGTCCCTACGAGCAGTACTTC	CASSLGTVPGPYEQYF
TRBV7-9	TRBJ1-1	TRBD1	many	TGTGCCAGCAGCTTAGCTCTCCAGACAGGGGGTGTTGCTTTCTTT	CASSLALQTGGVAFF
TRBV5-1	TRBJ2-7	.	.	TGCGCCAGCAGCTTGAGGGTCGGGGGCGAGCAGTACTTC	CASSLRVGGEQYF
TRBV7-2	TRBJ2-1	TRBD2	few	TGTGCCAGCAGCTTTTCCCTCCAACTAGCGGGATACAATGAGCAGTTCTTC	CASSFSLQLAGYNEQFF
TRBV12-3/TRBV12-4	TRBJ1-2	.	.	TGTGCCAGCAGTTCCGGCGACCGAATCGGGGATTATGGCTACACCTTC	CASSSGDRIGDYGYTF
TRBV7-9	TRBJ1-1	TRBD1	.	TGTGCCAGCAGCCCAATGCCTCGACAGGGGGCTACCACTGAAGCTTTCTTT	CASSPMPRQGATTEAFF
TRBV5-1	TRBJ1-2	.	many	TGCGCCAGTGGGGACGGTGCTAACTATGGCTACACCTTC	CASGDGANYGYTF
TRBV29-1	TRBJ1-2	.	many	TGCAGCGTTGGGGGGACGTATGGCTACACCTTC	CSVGGTYGYTF
TRBV20-1	TRBJ2-3	.	.	TGCGGCCGGGGGGAGGAGGGGGACACAGATACGCAGTATTTT	CGRGEEGDTDTQYF
TRBV10-3	TRBJ2-5	.	.	TGTGCCATCACCCTAACAAAGTACCAAGAGACCCAGTACTTC	CAITLTKYQETQYF
TRBV24-1	TRBJ2-2	.	.	TGTGCCACCAGTGATTTGCCCGCCGGGGAGCTGTTTTTT	CATSDLPAGELFF
TRBV12-3/TRBV12-4	TRBJ2-3	TRBD2	.	TGTACCAGCACTTCTCGAGGGAGCGGGGCGGATACGCAGTATTTT	CTSTSRGSGADTQYF
TRBV29-1	TRBJ1-1	.	.	TGCAGCGTTCGACATAGCACTTTTGACAGCGCGGAAGCTTTCTTT	CSVRHSTFDSAEAFF
TRBV5-1	TRBJ2-5	.	.	TGCGCCAGCAGCTCGGTCCGTCCCCAAGAGACCCAGTACTTC	CASSSVRPQETQYF
TRBV5-1	TRBJ2-7	.	many	TGCGCCAGCAGCTTGGACAGGAACTACGAGCAGTACTTC	CASSLDRNYEQYF
TRBV12-3/TRBV12-4	TRBJ1-1	.	.	TGTGCCAGCAGTTTTAACTTAAGAGGCACTGAAGCTTTCTTT	CASSFNLRGTEAFF
TRBV11-2	TRBJ1-6	.	.	TGTGCCAGCAGCTATAACCGGGACACCGAAAATTCACCCCTCCACTTT	CASSYNRDTENSPLHF
TRBV6-1	TRBJ2-7	.	many	TGTGCCAGCAGTGAAGCGACGGTAACCTACGAGCAGTACTTC	CASSEATVTYEQYF
TRBV13	TRBJ1-1	.	few	TGTGCCAGCAGCTCAACAGGGAACACTGAAGCTTTCTTT	CASSSTGNTEAFF
TRBV2	TRBJ1-1	TRBD1	.	TGTGCCAGCACTGACCGGGACAGAGCAAATTACACTGAAGCTTTCTTT	CASTDRDRANYTEAFF
TRBV15	TRBJ1-6	TRBD1	.	TGTGCCACCAGCAGAGGTGGACAGGGTAATTCACCCCTCCCCTTT	CATSRGGQGNSPLPF
TRBV12-3/TRBV12-4	TRBJ2-7	.	many	TGTGCCAGCAGCCAGACTGGCTACGAGCAGTACTTC	CASSQTGYEQYF
TRBV5-1	TRBJ2-1	.	many	TGCGCCAGTGAGAGGGAAGGGGGCAATGAGCAGTTCTTC	CASEREGGNEQFF
TRBV7-3	TRBJ2-3	.	.	TGTGCCAGCAGCGGAAGCGGTTACCAACGAGGGGGCACAGATACGCAGTATTTT	CASSGSGYQRGGTDTQYF
TRBV6-5	TRBJ1-1	TRBD1	few	TGTGCCAGCAGTTACTCGAAGGGGGCATCCACTGAAGCTTTCTTT	CASSYSKGASTEAFF
TRBV10-3	TRBJ1-1	.	.	TGTGCCATCAGTGTTAGGGTAAACACTGAAACTTTCTTT	CAISVRVNTETFF
TRBV3-1	TRBJ1-2	TRBD1	.	TGTGCCAGCAGCCATGAACAGGGGGCGCGGGGCTACACCTTC	CASSHEQGARGYTF
TRBV2	TRBJ1-1	TRBD1	.	TGTGCCAGCAGCAGGGGGCACGGTTCTGAAGCTTTCTTT	CASSRGHGSEAFF
TRBV4-1	TRBJ2-1	TRBD2	many	TGCGCCAGCAGCGCGGGACTAGCGGAGGCCTACAATGAGCAGTTCTTC	CASSAGLAEAYNEQFF
TRBV11-2	TRBJ2-2	.	.	TGTGCCAGCAGCTTGTTTAGCGGCCTTAACACCGGGGAGCTGTTTTTT	CASSLFSGLNTGELFF
TRBV20-1	TRBJ2-5	.	few	TGCAGTGCGCCTGGCCAGTTCCAAGAGACCCAGTACTTC	CSAPGQFQETQYF
TRBV12-3/TRBV12-4	TRBJ1-1	TRBD1	few	TGTGCCAGCACCCACCACAGGGGGATGAACACTGAAGCTTTCTTT	CASTHHRGMNTEAFF
TRBV24-1	TRBJ1-1	.	few	TGTGCCACCAGTGACGAGTTGAACACTGAAGCTTTCTTT	CATSDELNTEAFF
TRBV4-1	TRBJ2-7	.	.	TGCGCCAGCAGCCAAGTGAACGCGGGACGGTCCTACGAGCAGTACTTC	CASSQVNAGRSYEQYF
TRBV2	TRBJ1-2	.	.	TGTGCCAGCAGTGGGGAATTGGGCCTTATAGCAAGGTATGGCTACACCTTC	CASSGELGLIARYGYTF
TRBV12-3/TRBV12-4	TRBJ2-4	.	.	TGTGCCTGCAGAACTGGGTGGGAGCAGTACTTC	CACRTGWEQYF
TRBV7-9	TRBJ2-7	.	many	TGTGCCAGCAGGGAGGGGGAGAGCTCCTACGAGCAGTACTTC	CASREGESSYEQYF
TRBV12-3/TRBV12-4	TRBJ1-4	.	few	TGTGCCAGCAGTTACACTTCAACTAATGAAAAACTGTTTTTT	CASSYTSTNEKLFF